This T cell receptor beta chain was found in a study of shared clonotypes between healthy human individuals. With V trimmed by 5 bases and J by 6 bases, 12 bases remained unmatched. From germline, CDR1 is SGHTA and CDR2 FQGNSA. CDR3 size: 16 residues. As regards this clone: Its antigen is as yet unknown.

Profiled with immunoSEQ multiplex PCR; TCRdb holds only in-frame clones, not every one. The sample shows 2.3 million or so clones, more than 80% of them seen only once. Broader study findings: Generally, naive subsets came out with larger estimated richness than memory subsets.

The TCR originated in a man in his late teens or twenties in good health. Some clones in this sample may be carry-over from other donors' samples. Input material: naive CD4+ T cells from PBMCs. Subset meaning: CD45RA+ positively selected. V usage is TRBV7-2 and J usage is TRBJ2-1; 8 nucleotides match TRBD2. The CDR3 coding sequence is TGTGCCAGCAGCCCTAGGGGCGGGAGGACTGGCAATGAGCAGTTCTTC. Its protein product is CASSPRGGRTGNEQFF.